The 5 T cell receptor beta chains presented below share a single source sample, sequenced in a study of blood T cells in healthy people across ages. A second PCR of 7 to 11 cycles used a sample-barcoded 5' primer and a J-beta primer mix. Via MiXCR, TCRdb re-called the 5' RACE reads, giving one row per CDR3 protein. The table lists around 1.5 million distinct CDR3 sequences, roughly 30% of them singletons. Material: blood. These TCRs come from a woman under 40 in good health.

In this sample, this clonotype turned up a few times. The gene calls are TRBV6-1 and TRBJ2-5, with 8 nucleotides matching TRBD1. Germline trimming cut 5 bases from V and 4 bases from J; bases unmatched to any gene: 12. Germline CDR1 and CDR2: MNHNS and SASEGT. The CDR3 is made up of 16 amino acids. The CDR3 DNA is TGTGCCAGCAGTCCAACGACAGGGGCCAGGGGAGAGACCCAGTACTTC. This translates into CASSPTTGARGETQYF.

This chain links TRBV11-2 with TRBJ2-3; D may be TRBD2 (6 bases). V shed 2 bases and J shed 2 bases, with 20 bases lying between them. The germline V gene encodes CDR1 SGHAT and CDR2 FQNNGV. This CDR3 spans 18 amino acids. The CDR3 region has the DNA TGTGCCAGCAGCTTATCCGGAAGAATAGCGGCGAACACAGATACGCAGTATTTT. Translated, it gives CASSLSGRIAANTDTQYF. Drawing the rest from reference TRBV11-2 and TRBJ2-3, the complete variable domain is EAGVAQSPRYKIIEKRQSVAFWCNPISGHATLYWYQQILGQGPKLLIQFQNNGVVDDSQLPKDRFSAERLKGVDSTLKIQPAKLEDSAVYLCASSLSGRIAANTDTQYFGPGTRLTVL.

The gene calls are TRBV5-1 and TRBJ2-3; possibly TRBD2 for D (6 bases). Germline CDR1 and CDR2: SGHRS and YFSETQ. The CDR3 totals 16 residues. Trimming pared 2 bases from V and 1 base from J, leaving 14 bases between. CDR3 DNA sequence: TGCGCCAGCAGCTTCGCGGAGGGCCGCGGCACAGATACGCAGTATTTT. This encodes CASSFAEGRGTDTQYF.

This clonotype was detected ten times or more. V is TRBV7-9 and J is TRBJ2-1; no definite D call. The germline CDR1 and CDR2 sequences are SEHNR and FQNEAQ (reference sequence). The CDR3 sequence is 14 residues long. V was pared by 5 bases and J by 7 bases, with 15 bases between. The CDR3 coding sequence is TGTGCCAGCAGCCATACCGGGCCCCAGAATGAGCAGTTCTTC. This sequence encodes CASSHTGPQNEQFF. Using reference TRBV7-9 and TRBJ2-1 for the parts outside the CDR3, the full variable domain is DTGVSQNPRHKITKRGQNVTFRCDPISEHNRLYWYRQTLGQGPEFLTYFQNEAQLEKSRLLSDRFSAERPKGSFSTLEIQRTEQGDSAMYLCASSHTGPQNEQFFGPGTRLTVL.

This clonotype was seen only a few times. The chain employs TRBV27 and TRBJ2-7, with D unresolved. The CDR3 is 14 amino acids. The V gene lost 5 bases and the J gene lost 0 bases, with 11 bases spanning the gap. Germline V gives CDR1 MNHEY, CDR2 SMNVEV (reference sequence). The CDR3 protein is CASSPKKLSYEQYF. The CDR3 DNA reads TGTGCCAGCAGTCCTAAGAAACTCTCCTACGAGCAGTACTTC.